The source of this T cell receptor beta chain is a study of T cell changes during pregnancy in multiple sclerosis. Here immunoSEQ multiplex PCR was the method, and the copy in TCRdb shows in-frame clones only, minus some. Here the sample spans 80,000 to 100,000 clones, 90% to 95% being singletons. The CDR3 has 18 amino acids. Germline V gene lookup returns CDR1 MGHRA and CDR2 YSYEKL. Trimming pared 2 bases from V and 3 bases from J, leaving 20 bases between. The J gene is TRBJ2-1, the V gene TRBV4-1; tentatively, D is TRBD2 (7 bases). The sequenced sample was peripheral blood, obtained after pregnancy. The clonotype originates from a female donor in good health, enrolled as a control in a pregnancy study. The CDR3 loop is CASSQPDGGAGDYNEQFF. The CDR3 DNA is TGCGCCAGCAGCCAACCGGATGGGGGGGCGGGGGACTACAATGAGCAGTTCTTC.